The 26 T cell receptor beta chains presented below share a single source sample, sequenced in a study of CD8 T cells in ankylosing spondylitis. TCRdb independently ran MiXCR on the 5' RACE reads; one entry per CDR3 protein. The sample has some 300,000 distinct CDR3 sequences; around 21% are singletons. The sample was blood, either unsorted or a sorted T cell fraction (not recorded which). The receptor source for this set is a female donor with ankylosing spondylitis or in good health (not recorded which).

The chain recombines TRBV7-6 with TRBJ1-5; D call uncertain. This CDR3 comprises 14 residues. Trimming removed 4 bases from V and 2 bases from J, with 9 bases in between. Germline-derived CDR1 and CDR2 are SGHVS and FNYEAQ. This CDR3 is CASSSGFGNQPQHF. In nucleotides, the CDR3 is TGTGCCAGCAGCTCCGGTTTTGGCAATCAGCCCCAGCATTTT.

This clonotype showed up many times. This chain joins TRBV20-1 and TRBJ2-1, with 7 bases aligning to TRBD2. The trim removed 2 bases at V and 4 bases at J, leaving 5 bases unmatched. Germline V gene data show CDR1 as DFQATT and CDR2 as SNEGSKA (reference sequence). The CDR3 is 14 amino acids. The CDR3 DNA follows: TGCAGTGCTAGAATGCCTAGCGGATACAATGAGCAGTTCTTC. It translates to CSARMPSGYNEQFF.

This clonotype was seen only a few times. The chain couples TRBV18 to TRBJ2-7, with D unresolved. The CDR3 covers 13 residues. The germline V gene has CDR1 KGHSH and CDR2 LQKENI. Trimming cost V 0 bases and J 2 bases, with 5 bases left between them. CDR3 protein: CASSPPTAYEQYF. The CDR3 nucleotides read TGTGCCAGCTCACCACCGACGGCCTACGAGCAGTACTTC.

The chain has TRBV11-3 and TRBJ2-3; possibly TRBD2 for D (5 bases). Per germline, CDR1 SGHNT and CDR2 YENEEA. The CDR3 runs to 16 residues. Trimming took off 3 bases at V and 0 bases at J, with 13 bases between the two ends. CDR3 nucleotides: TGTGCCAGCAGCTTGGTCTACAGCGGTAGCACAGATACGCAGTATTTT. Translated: CASSLVYSGSTDTQYF.

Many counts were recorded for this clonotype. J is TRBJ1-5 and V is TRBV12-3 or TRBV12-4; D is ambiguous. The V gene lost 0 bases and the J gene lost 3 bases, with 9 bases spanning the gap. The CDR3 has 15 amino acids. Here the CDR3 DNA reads TGTGCCAGCAGTTTAGCGCGTGGATACAATCAGCCCCAGCATTTT. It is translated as CASSLARGYNQPQHF.

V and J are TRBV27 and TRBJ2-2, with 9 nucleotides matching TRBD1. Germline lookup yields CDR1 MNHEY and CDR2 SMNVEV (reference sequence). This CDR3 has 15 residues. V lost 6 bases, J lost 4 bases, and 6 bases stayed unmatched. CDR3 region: CASRMRQGGTGELFF. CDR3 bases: TGTGCCAGCAGAATGAGACAGGGGGGCACCGGGGAGCTGTTTTTT.

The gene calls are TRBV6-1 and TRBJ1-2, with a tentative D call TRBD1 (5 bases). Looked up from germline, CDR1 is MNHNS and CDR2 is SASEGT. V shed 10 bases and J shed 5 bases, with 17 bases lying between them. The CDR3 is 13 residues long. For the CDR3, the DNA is TGTGCCACCTATCACGGGACCAATTATGGCTACACCTTC. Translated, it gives CATYHGTNYGYTF.

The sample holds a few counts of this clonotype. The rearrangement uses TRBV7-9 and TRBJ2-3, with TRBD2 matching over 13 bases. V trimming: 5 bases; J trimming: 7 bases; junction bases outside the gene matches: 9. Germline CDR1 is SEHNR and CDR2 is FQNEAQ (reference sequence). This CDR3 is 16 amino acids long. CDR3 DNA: TGTGCCAGCAGCCCCCGGACTAGCGGGAGTTACAATACGCAGTATTTT. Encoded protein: CASSPRTSGSYNTQYF.

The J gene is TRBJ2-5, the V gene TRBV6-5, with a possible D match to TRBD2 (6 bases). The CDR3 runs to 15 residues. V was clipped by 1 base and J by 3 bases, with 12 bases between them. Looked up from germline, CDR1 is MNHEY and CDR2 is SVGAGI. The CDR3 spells CASSYYGGLEETQYF. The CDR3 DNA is TGTGCCAGCAGTTACTATGGAGGGTTAGAAGAGACCCAGTACTTC.

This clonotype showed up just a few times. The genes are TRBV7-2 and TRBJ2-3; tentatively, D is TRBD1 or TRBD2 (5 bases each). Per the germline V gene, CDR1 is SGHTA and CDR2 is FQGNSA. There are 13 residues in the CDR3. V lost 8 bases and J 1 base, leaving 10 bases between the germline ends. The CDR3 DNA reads TGTGCCAGCGGGGGTTTGGGCACAGATACGCAGTATTTT. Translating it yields CASGGLGTDTQYF.

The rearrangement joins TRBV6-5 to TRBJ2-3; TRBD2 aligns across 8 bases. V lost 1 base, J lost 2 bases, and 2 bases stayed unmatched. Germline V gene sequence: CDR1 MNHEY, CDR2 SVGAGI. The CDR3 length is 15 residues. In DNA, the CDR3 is TGTGCCAGCAGTTACTTACTAGCGGACACAGATACGCAGTATTTT. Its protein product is CASSYLLADTDTQYF.

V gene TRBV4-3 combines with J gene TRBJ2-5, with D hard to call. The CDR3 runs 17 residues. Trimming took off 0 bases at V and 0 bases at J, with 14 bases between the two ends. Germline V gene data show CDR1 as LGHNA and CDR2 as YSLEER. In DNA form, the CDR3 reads TGCGCCAGCAGCCAAGATATGCGCGGCATGTACCAAGAGACCCAGTACTTC. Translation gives CASSQDMRGMYQETQYF.

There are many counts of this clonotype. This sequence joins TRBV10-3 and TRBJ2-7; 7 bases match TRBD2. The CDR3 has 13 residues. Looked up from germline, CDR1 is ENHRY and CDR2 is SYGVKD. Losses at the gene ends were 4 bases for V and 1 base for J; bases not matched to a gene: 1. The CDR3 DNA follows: TGTGCCATCAGTGGCGGGAGATCCTACGAGCAGTACTTC. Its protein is CAISGGRSYEQYF.

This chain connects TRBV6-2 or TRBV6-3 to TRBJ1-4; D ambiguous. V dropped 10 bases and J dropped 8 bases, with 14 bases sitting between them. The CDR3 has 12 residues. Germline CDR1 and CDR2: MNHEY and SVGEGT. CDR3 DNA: TGTGCCACCGGACGAGGAGAGGAAAAACTGTTTTTT. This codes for CATGRGEEKLFF.

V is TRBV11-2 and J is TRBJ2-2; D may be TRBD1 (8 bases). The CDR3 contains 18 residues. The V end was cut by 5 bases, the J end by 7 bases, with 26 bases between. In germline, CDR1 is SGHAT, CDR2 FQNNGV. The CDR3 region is CASSPDREGGWLRGELFF. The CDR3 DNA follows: TGTGCCAGCAGCCCGGACAGGGAGGGAGGCTGGCTACGCGGGGAGCTGTTTTTT.

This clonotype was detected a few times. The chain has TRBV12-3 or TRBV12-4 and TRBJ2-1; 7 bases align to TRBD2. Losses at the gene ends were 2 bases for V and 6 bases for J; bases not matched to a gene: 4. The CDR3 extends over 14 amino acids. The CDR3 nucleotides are TGTGCCAGCAGTTTATTGACTAGCCCCAATGAGCAGTTCTTC. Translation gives CASSLLTSPNEQFF.

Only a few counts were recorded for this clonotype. The CDR3 coding sequence is TGTGCCAGCAGCTTGGGGGACTACGAGGGGCCCCTCCACTTT. Its translation: CASSLGDYEGPLHF. The chain uses TRBV12-3 or TRBV12-4 and TRBJ1-6; D is possibly TRBD1 (5 bases). The CDR3 is 14 residues long. V dropped 6 bases and J dropped 13 bases, with 19 bases sitting between them.

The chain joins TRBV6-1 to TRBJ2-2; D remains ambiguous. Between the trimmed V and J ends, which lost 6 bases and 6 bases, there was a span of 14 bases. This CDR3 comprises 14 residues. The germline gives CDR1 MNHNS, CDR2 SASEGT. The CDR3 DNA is TGTGCCAGCAGCAGGAGCTTTGGAGCCGGGGAGCTGTTTTTT. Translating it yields CASSRSFGAGELFF.

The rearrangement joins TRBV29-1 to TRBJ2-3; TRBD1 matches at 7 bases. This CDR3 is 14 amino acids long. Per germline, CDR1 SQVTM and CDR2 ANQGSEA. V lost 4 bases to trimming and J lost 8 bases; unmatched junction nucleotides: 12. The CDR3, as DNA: TGCAGCGTTGTCGGTCAGGGGGATATTGGTACGCAGTATTTT. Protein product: CSVVGQGDIGTQYF.

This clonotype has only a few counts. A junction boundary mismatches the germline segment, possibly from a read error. The CDR3 sequence: CCARDPRGPRTGNEQFF. In nucleotides, the CDR3 is TGCTGTGCTAGAGATCCCAGGGGCCCACGTACCGGCAATGAGCAGTTCTTC. V and J are TRBV20-1 and TRBJ2-1, with TRBD1 as a possible D gene (6 bases). Germline V gene lookup returns CDR1 DFQATT and CDR2 SNEGSKA (reference sequence). The CDR3 contains 17 residues.

The CDR3 DNA follows: TGTGCCAGCAGAGGCAGGGAGGGCCCAGATACGCAGTATTTT. It translates to CASRGREGPDTQYF. J is TRBJ2-3 and V is TRBV5-8; 7 nucleotides match TRBD2. Germline V gene data show CDR1 as SGHTS and CDR2 as YDEGEE. Trimming at V came to 5 bases and at J to 4 bases, leaving 7 bases not matched to a gene. This CDR3 region has 14 residues.

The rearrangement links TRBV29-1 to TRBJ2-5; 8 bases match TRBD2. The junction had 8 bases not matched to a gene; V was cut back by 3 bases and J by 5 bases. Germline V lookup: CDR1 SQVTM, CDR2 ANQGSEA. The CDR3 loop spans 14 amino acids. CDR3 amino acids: CSVDGLTGGETQYF. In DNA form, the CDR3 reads TGCAGCGTTGATGGTCTGACGGGGGGGGAGACCCAGTACTTC. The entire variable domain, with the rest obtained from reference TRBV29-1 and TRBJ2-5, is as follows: SAVISQKPSRDICQRGTSLTIQCQVDSQVTMMFWYRQQPGQSLTLIATANQGSEATYESGFVIDKFPISRPNLTFSTLTVSNMSPEDSSIYLCSVDGLTGGETQYFGPGTRLLVL.

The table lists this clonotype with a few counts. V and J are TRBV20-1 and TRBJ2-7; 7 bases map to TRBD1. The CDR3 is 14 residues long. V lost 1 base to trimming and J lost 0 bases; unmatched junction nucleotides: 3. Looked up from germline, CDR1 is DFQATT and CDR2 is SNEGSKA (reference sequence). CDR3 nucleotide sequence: TGCAGTGCTAGAGCCGGGACAGACTCCTACGAGCAGTACTTC. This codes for CSARAGTDSYEQYF.

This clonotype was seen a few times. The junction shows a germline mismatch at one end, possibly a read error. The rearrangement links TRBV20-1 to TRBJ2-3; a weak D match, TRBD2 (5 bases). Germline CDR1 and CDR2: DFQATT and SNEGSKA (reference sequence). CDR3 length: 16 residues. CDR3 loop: CSARGWRRRSTDTQYF. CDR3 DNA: TGCAGTGCCAGAGGGTGGAGGAGGCGATCCACAGATACGCAGTATTTT.

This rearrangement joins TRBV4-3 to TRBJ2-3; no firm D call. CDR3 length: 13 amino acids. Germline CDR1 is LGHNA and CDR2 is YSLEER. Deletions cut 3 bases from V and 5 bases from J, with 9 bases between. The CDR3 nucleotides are TGCGCCAGCAGCCATTCACGAAGAGATACGCAGTATTTT. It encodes CASSHSRRDTQYF.

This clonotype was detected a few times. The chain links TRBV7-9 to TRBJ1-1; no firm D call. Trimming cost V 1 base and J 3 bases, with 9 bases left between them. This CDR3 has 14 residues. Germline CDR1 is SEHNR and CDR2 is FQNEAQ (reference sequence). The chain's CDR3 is CASSLDPGYTEAFF. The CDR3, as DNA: TGTGCCAGCAGCTTAGACCCGGGCTACACTGAAGCTTTCTTT.